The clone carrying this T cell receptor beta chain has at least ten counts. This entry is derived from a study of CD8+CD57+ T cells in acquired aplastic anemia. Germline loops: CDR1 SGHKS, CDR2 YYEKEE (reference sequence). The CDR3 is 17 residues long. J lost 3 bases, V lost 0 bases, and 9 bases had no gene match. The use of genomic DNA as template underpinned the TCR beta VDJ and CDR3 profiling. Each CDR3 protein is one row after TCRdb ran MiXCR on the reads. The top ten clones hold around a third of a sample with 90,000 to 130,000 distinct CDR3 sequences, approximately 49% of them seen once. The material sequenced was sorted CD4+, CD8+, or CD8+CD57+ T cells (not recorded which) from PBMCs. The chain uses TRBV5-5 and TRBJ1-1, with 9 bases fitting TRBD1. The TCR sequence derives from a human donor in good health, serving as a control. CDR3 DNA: TGTGCCAGCAGCTTGGAGATTCACAGGGGGCCGGACACTGAAGCTTTCTTT. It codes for CASSLEIHRGPDTEAFF.